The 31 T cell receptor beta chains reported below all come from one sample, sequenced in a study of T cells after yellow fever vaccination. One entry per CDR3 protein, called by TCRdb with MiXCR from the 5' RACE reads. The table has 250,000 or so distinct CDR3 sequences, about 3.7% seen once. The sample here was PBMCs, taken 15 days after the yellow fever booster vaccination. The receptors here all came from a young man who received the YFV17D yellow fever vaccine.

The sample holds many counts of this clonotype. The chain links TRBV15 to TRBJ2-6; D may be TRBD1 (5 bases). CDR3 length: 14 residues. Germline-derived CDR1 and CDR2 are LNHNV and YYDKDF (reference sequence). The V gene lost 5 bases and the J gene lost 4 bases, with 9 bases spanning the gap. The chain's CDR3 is CATSGAGGANVLTF. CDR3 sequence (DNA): TGTGCCACCAGCGGGGCCGGAGGGGCCAACGTCCTGACTTTC.

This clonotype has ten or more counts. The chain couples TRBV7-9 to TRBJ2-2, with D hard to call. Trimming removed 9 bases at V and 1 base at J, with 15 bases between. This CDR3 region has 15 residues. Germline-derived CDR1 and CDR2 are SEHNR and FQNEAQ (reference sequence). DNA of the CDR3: TGTGCCAGAGACTCCTCCCCGCGGAACACCGGGGAGCTGTTTTTT. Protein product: CARDSSPRNTGELFF. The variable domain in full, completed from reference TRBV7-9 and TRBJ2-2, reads DTGVSQNPRHKITKRGQNVTFRCDPISEHNRLYWYRQTLGQGPEFLTYFQNEAQLEKSRLLSDRFSAERPKGSFSTLEIQRTEQGDSAMYLCARDSSPRNTGELFFGEGSRLTVL.

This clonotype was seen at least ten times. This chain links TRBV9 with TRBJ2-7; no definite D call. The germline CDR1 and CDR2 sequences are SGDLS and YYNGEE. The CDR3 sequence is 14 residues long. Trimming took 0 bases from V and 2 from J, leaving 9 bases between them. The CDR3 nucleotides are TGTGCCAGCAGCGTAGGGGTACTCGCCTACGAGCAGTACTTC. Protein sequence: CASSVGVLAYEQYF.

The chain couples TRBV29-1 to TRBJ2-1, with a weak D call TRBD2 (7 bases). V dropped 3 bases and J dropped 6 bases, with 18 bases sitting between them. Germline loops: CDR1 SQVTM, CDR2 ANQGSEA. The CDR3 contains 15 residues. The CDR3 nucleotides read TGCAGCGTTGAGTCCGGAAGGGGGGGCCGCAATGAGCAGTTCTTC. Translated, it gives CSVESGRGGRNEQFF.

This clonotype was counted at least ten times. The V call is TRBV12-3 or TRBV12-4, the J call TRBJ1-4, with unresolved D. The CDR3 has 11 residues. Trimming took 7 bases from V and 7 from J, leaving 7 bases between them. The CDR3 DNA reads TGTGCCAGCACCTCAAGTGAAAAACTGTTTTTT. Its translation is CASTSSEKLFF.

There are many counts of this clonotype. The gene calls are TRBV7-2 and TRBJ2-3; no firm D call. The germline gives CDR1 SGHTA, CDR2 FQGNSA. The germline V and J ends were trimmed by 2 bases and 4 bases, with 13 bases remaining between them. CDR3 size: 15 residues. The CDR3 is CASSLNPPGADTQYF. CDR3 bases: TGTGCCAGCAGCTTAAACCCCCCAGGCGCAGATACGCAGTATTTT.

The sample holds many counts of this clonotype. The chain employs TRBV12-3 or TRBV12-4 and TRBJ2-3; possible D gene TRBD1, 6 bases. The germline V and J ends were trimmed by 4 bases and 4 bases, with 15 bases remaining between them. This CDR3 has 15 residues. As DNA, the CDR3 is TGTGCCAGCAGTTCTAGCAGGGGTGAGGCAGATACGCAGTATTTT. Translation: CASSSSRGEADTQYF.

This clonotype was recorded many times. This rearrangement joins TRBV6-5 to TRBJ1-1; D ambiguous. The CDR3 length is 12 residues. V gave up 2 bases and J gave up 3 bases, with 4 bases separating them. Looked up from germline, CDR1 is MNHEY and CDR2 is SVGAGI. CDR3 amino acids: CASSYGDTEAFF. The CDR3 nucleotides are TGTGCCAGCAGTTACGGAGACACTGAAGCTTTCTTT.

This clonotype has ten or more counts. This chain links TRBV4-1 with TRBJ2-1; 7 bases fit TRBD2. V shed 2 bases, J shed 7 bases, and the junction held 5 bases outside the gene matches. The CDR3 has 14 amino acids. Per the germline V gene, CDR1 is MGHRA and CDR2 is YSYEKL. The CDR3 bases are TGCGCCAGCAGCCAACGAGCGGGGACTAATGAGCAGTTCTTC. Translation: CASSQRAGTNEQFF.

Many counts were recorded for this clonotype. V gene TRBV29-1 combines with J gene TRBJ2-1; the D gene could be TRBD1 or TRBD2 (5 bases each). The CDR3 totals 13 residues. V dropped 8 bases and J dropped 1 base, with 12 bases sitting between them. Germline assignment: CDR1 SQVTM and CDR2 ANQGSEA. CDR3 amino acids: CSWLGESYNEQFF. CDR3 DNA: TGCAGCTGGCTGGGGGAATCCTACAATGAGCAGTTCTTC.

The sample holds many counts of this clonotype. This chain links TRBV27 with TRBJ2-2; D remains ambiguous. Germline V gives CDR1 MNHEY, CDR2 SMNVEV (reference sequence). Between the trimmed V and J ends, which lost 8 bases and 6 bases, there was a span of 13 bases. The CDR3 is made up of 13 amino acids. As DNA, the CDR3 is TGTGCCAGCTCAGCGCGGACGGCCGGGGAGCTGTTTTTT. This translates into CASSARTAGELFF.

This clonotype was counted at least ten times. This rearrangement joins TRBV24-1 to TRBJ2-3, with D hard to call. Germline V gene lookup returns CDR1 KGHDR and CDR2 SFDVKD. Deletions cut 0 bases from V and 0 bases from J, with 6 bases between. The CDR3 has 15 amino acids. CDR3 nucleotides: TGTGCCACCAGTGATTTGGAAGACAGCACAGATACGCAGTATTTT. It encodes CATSDLEDSTDTQYF.

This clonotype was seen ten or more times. As DNA, the CDR3 is TGTGCCAGCAGCCTGGCGGGGGGGCTTGGAGAGACCCAGTACTTC. Translated, it gives CASSLAGGLGETQYF. The chain joins TRBV7-9 to TRBJ2-5; 9 bases line up with TRBD2. Germline loops: CDR1 SEHNR, CDR2 FQNEAQ (reference sequence). There are 15 residues in the CDR3. The trim removed 5 bases at V and 4 bases at J, leaving 8 bases unmatched. The whole variable domain, filled in from reference TRBV7-9 and TRBJ2-5, reads DTGVSQNPRHKITKRGQNVTFRCDPISEHNRLYWYRQTLGQGPEFLTYFQNEAQLEKSRLLSDRFSAERPKGSFSTLEIQRTEQGDSAMYLCASSLAGGLGETQYFGPGTRLLVL.

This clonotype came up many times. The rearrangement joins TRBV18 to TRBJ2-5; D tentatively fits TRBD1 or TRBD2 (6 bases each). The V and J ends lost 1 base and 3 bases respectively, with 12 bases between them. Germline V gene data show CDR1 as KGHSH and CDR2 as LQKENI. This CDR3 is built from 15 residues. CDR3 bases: TGTGCCAGCTCACCACAGGGGGGCCCGAAAGAGACCCAGTACTTC. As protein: CASSPQGGPKETQYF.

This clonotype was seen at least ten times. In DNA, the CDR3 is TGTGCCAGCAGCCAAGGGGTCGGGGGGGCCGCTGAGCAGTTCTTC. Residues: CASSQGVGGAAEQFF. This chain connects TRBV3-1 to TRBJ2-1; 8 nucleotides match TRBD2. CDR3 length: 15 amino acids. The ends lost 1 base at V and 9 bases at J; junction bases unmatched: 8. Germline V gives CDR1 LGHDT, CDR2 YNNKEL (reference sequence).

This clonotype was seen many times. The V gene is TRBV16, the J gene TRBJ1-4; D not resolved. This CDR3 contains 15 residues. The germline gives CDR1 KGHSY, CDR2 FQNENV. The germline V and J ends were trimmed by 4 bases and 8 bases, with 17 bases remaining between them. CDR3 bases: TGTGCCAGCAGCCCTTACCTCGGGGAAAGCGAAAAACTGTTTTTT. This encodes CASSPYLGESEKLFF. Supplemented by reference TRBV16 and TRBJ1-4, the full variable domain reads GEEVAQTPKHLVRGEGQKAKLYCAPIKGHSYVFWYQQVLKNEFKFLISFQNENVFDETGMPKERFSAKCLPNSPCSLEIQATKLEDSAVYFCASSPYLGESEKLFFGSGTQLSVL.

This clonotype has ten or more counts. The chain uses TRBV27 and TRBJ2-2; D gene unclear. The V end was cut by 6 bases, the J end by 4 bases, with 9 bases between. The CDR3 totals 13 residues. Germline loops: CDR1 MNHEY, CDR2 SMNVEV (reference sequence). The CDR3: CASRMYPTGELFF. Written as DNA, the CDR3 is TGTGCCAGCAGAATGTATCCCACCGGGGAGCTGTTTTTT.

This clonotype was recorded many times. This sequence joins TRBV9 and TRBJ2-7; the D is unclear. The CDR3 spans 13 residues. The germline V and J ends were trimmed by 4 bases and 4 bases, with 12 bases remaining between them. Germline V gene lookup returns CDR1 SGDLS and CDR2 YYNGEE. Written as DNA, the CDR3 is TGTGCCAGCAGCCCCCTTCGGCCGTACGAGCAGTACGTC. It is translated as CASSPLRPYEQYV.

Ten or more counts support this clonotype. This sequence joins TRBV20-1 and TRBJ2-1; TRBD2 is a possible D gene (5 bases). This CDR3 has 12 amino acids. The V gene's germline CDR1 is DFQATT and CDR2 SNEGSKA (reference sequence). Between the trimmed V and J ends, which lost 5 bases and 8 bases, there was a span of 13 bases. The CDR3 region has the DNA TGCAGTGCTGCCGGAGAGGGTGATGAGCAGTTCTTC. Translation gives CSAAGEGDEQFF.

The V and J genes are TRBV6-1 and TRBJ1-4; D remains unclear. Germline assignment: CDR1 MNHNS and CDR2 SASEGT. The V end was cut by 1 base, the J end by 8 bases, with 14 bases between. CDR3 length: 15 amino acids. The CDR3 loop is CASSEGRFRAEKLFF. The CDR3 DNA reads TGTGCCAGCAGTGAAGGCAGATTCCGGGCCGAAAAACTGTTTTTT.

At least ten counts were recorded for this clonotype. The CDR3 protein is CASSPRTGVAGELFF. CDR3 in DNA: TGTGCCAGCTCACCGAGGACAGGGGTGGCCGGGGAGCTGTTTTTT. The genes are TRBV18 and TRBJ2-2, with TRBD1 identical over 9 bases. Trimming cost V 3 bases and J 6 bases; bases outside gene matches: 5. Per germline, CDR1 KGHSH and CDR2 LQKENI. The CDR3 loop spans 15 amino acids.

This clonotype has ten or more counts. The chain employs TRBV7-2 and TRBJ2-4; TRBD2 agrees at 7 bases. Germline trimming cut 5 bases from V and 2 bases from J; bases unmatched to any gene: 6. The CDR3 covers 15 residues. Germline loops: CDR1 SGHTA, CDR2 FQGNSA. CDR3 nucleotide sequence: TGTGCCAGCAGCCGGACTAGTCTAACCAAAAACATTCAGTACTTC. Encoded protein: CASSRTSLTKNIQYF.

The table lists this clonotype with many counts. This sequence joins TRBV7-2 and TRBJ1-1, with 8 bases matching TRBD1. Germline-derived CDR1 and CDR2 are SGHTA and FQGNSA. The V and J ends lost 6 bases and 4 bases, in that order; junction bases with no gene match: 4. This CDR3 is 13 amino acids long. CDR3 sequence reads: CASRFTGGTEAFF. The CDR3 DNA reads TGTGCCAGCAGATTTACAGGGGGCACTGAAGCTTTCTTT.

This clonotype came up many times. CDR3: CASSPPPSGGTHEQFF. The CDR3 region has the DNA TGTGCCAGCAGTCCCCCCCCTAGCGGGGGGACCCATGAGCAGTTCTTC. The chain links TRBV28 to TRBJ2-1; 11 nucleotides agree with TRBD2. Trimming removed 5 bases from V and 8 bases from J; junction bases left unmatched: 11. The CDR3 is 16 residues long. Germline V gene sequence: CDR1 MDHEN, CDR2 SYDVKM.

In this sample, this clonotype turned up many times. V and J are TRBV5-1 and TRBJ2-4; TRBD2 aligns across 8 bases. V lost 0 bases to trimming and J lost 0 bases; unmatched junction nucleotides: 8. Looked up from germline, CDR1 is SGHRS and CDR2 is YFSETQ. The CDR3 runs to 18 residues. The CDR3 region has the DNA TGCGCCAGCAGCTTGGAAGGCTCAGCGGGGGTAGCCAAAAACATTCAGTACTTC. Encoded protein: CASSLEGSAGVAKNIQYF.

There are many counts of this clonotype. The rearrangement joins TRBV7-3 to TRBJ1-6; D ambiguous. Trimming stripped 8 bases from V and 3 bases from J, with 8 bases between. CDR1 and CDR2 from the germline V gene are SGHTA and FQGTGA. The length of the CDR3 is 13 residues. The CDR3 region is CASAGDYNSPLHF. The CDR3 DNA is TGTGCCAGCGCTGGGGACTATAATTCACCCCTCCACTTT.

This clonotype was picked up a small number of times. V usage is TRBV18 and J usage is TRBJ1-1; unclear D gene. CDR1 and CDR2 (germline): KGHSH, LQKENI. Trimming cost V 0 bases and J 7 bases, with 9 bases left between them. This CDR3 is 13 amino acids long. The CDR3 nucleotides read TGTGCCAGCTCACCACCGAAGGCGGGTGAAGCTTTCTTT. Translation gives CASSPPKAGEAFF.

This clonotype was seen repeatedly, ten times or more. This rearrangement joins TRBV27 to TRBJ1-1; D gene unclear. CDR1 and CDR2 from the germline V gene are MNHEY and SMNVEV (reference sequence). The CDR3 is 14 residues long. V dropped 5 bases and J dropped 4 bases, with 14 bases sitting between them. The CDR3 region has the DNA TGTGCCAGCAGTACCCGGGAGGTAAGCACTGAAGCTTTCTTT. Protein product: CASSTREVSTEAFF.

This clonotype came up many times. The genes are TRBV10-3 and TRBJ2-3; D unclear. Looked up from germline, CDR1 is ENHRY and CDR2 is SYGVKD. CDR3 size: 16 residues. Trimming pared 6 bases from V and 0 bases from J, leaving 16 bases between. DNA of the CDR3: TGTGCCATCAGGGGCTCGCGGACCGCTAGCACAGATACGCAGTATTTT. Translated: CAIRGSRTASTDTQYF.

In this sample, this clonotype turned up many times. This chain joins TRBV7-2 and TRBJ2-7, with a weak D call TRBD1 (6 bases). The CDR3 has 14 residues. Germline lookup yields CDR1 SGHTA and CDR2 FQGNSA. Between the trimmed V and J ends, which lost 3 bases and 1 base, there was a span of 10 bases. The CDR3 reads CASSFRQESYEQYF. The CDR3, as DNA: TGTGCCAGCAGCTTTCGACAGGAGTCCTACGAGCAGTACTTC.

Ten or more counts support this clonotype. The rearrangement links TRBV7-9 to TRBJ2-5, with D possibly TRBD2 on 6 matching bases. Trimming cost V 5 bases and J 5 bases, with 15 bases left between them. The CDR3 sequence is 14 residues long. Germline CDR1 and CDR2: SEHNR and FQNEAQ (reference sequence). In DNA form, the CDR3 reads TGTGCCAGCAGCCGACGAAGGGCGGGGGAGACCCAGTACTTC. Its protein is CASSRRRAGETQYF.